The 26 T cell receptor beta chains given below trace back to one sample, sequenced in a study of blood T cell repertoires in COVID-19. Method: immunoSEQ multiplex PCR; TCRdb's copy keeps in-frame clones and lacks some. The data hold 250,000 or so clones, with 88% observed a single time. The specimen sequenced was peripheral blood. These receptor sequences come from a woman aged 30 to 39 with COVID-19, enrolled during active disease.

V and J are TRBV27 and TRBJ2-3; 8 bases map to TRBD2. CDR1 and CDR2 from the germline V gene are MNHEY and SMNVEV (reference sequence). The V and J ends lost 2 bases and 6 bases, in that order; junction bases with no gene match: 4. The CDR3 covers 14 residues. For the CDR3, the DNA is TGTGCCAGCAGTTTAGGGACTAGAGTCGATACGCAGTATTTT. Translating gives CASSLGTRVDTQYF.

This clone was detected once. The chain recombines TRBV29-1 with TRBJ2-3, with TRBD2 as a possible D gene (6 bases). This CDR3 is 15 amino acids long. V shed 5 bases and J shed 2 bases, with 17 bases lying between them. Per germline, CDR1 SQVTM and CDR2 ANQGSEA. The CDR3, as DNA: TGCAGCGTTTCCGGGACTCAAAAAAACACAGATACGCAGTATTTT. Amino acids: CSVSGTQKNTDTQYF.

This clone was seen once. The chain employs TRBV20-1 and TRBJ2-3, with 10 bases matching TRBD2. V was pared by 3 bases and J by 5 bases, with 14 bases of the junction left unmatched. In germline, CDR1 is DFQATT, CDR2 SNEGSKA (reference sequence). CDR3 length: 17 amino acids. The CDR3 coding sequence is TGCAGTGCTAGTCGCGGGGGGACTAGCGTTTCAGGAGATACGCAGTATTTT. This codes for CSASRGGTSVSGDTQYF.

The genes are TRBV4-1 and TRBJ2-5; 10 bases are shared with TRBD2. V was clipped by 3 bases and J by 2 bases; unmatched bases: 12. Germline CDR1 MGHRA, CDR2 YSYEKL. The CDR3 has 18 residues. CDR3 sequence (DNA): TGCGCCAGCAGCCAGTCGGGGCTAGCGGGGGCCCCTCAAGAGACCCAGTACTTC. Protein product: CASSQSGLAGAPQETQYF.

V is TRBV10-1 and J is TRBJ2-2, with 8 positions matching TRBD1. The J segment lost 3 bases and the V segment lost 3 bases, leaving 12 bases of the junction unmatched. CDR1 is WNHNN and CDR2 is SYGVQD in the germline V gene (reference sequence). CDR3 length: 18 residues. CDR3 amino acids: CASSEVMGRTGYTGELFF. As DNA, the CDR3 is TGCGCCAGCAGTGAAGTTATGGGCAGGACAGGGTACACCGGGGAGCTGTTTTTT.

This clone was found a few times. V gene TRBV4-1 combines with J gene TRBJ2-7, with 9 bases fitting TRBD1. CDR1 is MGHRA, CDR2 YSYEKL, per germline. Trimming took 0 bases from V and 4 from J; bases not matched to a gene: 4. CDR3 length: 15 residues. For the CDR3, the DNA is TGCGCCAGCAGCCAAGATCAACAGGGGGCTTACGAGCAGTACGTC. Encoded protein: CASSQDQQGAYEQYV.

The chain couples TRBV6-7 to TRBJ1-5; D may be TRBD1 (6 bases). TRBV6-7 is an open reading frame whose function is uncertain. V lost 7 bases, J lost 3 bases, and 13 bases lay in between. The CDR3 is 14 residues long. Here the CDR3 DNA reads TGTGCCAGCATCCCGGACAGTGACAATCAGCCCCAGCATTTT. Translating it yields CASIPDSDNQPQHF.

The chain uses TRBV7-9 and TRBJ2-2; maybe TRBD1 (6 bases). The germline V and J ends were trimmed by 4 bases and 5 bases, with 17 bases remaining between them. This CDR3 spans 16 amino acids. Germline CDR1 is SEHNR and CDR2 is FQNEAQ (reference sequence). The CDR3 protein is CASSSLQGIRTGELFF. As DNA, the CDR3 is TGTGCCAGCAGCTCCTTACAGGGAATTAGGACCGGGGAGCTGTTTTTT.

The rearrangement links TRBV10-2 to TRBJ1-6, with a weak D call TRBD1 (6 bases). Trimming removed 6 bases at V and 6 bases at J, with 18 bases between. The germline V gene has CDR1 WSHSY and CDR2 SAAADI. The CDR3 covers 16 residues. CDR3 protein: CASSQQGGGLNSPLHF. The CDR3 DNA is TGCGCCAGCAGCCAACAGGGTGGCGGCCTTAATTCACCCCTCCACTTT.

This clone was seen a few times. The chain recombines TRBV4-1 with TRBJ2-7, with D possibly matching TRBD1 (5 bases). V lost 4 bases and J lost 2, with 9 bases in between. Germline assignment: CDR1 MGHRA and CDR2 YSYEKL. CDR3 size: 13 residues. The DNA for the CDR3 is TGCGCCAGCAGCCTCCGACAGACCTACGAGCAGTACTTC. This translates into CASSLRQTYEQYF.

Regarding this clone: One end of the junction fails to match germline, which may point to a read error. The rearrangement joins TRBV29-1 to TRBJ2-1, with a weak D call TRBD2 (6 bases). Germline V lookup: CDR1 SQVTM, CDR2 ANQGSEA. The CDR3 is 14 residues long. CDR3 sequence: CSVSGTSSNNEQFF. Written as DNA, the CDR3 is TGCAGCGTTAGTGGTACTAGCTCCAACAATGAGCAGTTCTTC.

The chain recombines TRBV4-3 with TRBJ1-4, with 9 bases that match TRBD1. The CDR3 loop spans 15 amino acids. J gave up 6 bases and V 0 bases, and 2 bases lay outside the gene matches. Germline-derived CDR1 and CDR2 are LGHNA and YSLEER. The CDR3: CASSQDGTGYEKLFF. CDR3 nucleotides: TGCGCCAGCAGCCAAGACGGGACAGGGTATGAAAAACTGTTTTTT.

The chain recombines TRBV5-1 with TRBJ1-1, with D hard to call. V lost 4 bases and J lost 5, with 15 bases in between. This CDR3 contains 14 residues. Looked up from germline, CDR1 is SGHRS and CDR2 is YFSETQ. CDR3 in DNA: TGCGCCAGCAGCGGCGGGAACCGAGGGACTGAAGCTTTCTTT. It is translated as CASSGGNRGTEAFF. The entire variable domain, with the rest obtained from reference TRBV5-1 and TRBJ1-1, is as follows: KAGVTQTPRYLIKTRGQQVTLSCSPISGHRSVSWYQQTPGQGLQFLFEYFSETQRNKGNFPGRFSGRQFSNSRSEMNVSTLELGDSALYLCASSGGNRGTEAFFGQGTRLTVV.

The chain uses TRBV11-2 and TRBJ2-3, with D possibly TRBD2 on 5 matching bases. The CDR3 covers 13 residues. Trimming removed 3 bases from V and 4 bases from J, with 8 bases in between. Germline V lookup: CDR1 SGHAT, CDR2 FQNNGV. This chain's CDR3 is CASSLGVPDTQYF. For the CDR3, the DNA is TGTGCCAGCAGCTTGGGAGTTCCAGATACGCAGTATTTT.

In DNA, the CDR3 is TGTGCCAGTAGTACCCCGGGGGACCAAAATTCACCCCTCCACTTT. Translating gives CASSTPGDQNSPLHF. The V call is TRBV19, the J call TRBJ1-6; possibly TRBD1 for D (5 bases). Per the germline V gene, CDR1 is LNHDA and CDR2 is SQIVND (reference sequence). Trimming took 4 bases from V and 7 from J, leaving 14 bases between them. There are 15 residues in the CDR3.

The rearrangement joins TRBV9 to TRBJ2-2; the match to TRBD1 covers 7 bases. Germline CDR1 reads SGDLS; CDR2 reads YYNGEE. This CDR3 has 16 amino acids. Trimming at V came to 2 bases and at J to 4 bases, leaving 8 bases not matched to a gene. The CDR3 spells CASSVGQAGGTGELFF. The CDR3 DNA follows: TGTGCCAGCAGCGTTGGACAGGCGGGTGGCACCGGGGAGCTGTTTTTT.

This clone has only a few counts. This chain uses TRBV6-1 with TRBJ2-2, with 9 nucleotides matching TRBD2. The CDR3 consists of 16 residues. Germline V gene data show CDR1 as MNHNS and CDR2 as SASEGT. The ends lost 4 bases at V and 1 base at J; junction bases unmatched: 4. CDR3 nucleotide sequence: TGTGCCAGCAGTGGTCTAGCGGGGCAGAACACCGGGGAGCTGTTTTTT. Translating gives CASSGLAGQNTGELFF.

Written as DNA, the CDR3 is TGTGCCAGCAGTTTATGGGGACAGGGGGGGCACGAGCAGTACTTC. Residues: CASSLWGQGGHEQYF. This rearrangement joins TRBV28 to TRBJ2-7; 11 bases agree with TRBD1. The CDR3 loop spans 15 amino acids. With V trimmed by 0 bases and J by 5 bases, 3 bases remained unmatched. CDR1 and CDR2 from the germline V gene are MDHEN and SYDVKM.

The V call is TRBV5-1, the J call TRBJ2-5; 8 bases are a match to TRBD1. Germline V CDR1 and CDR2: SGHRS, YFSETQ. The CDR3 spans 13 residues. With V trimmed by 4 bases and J by 4 bases, 3 bases remained unmatched. The CDR3 coding sequence is TGCGCCAGCAGCCCTCAGGGGGCAGAGACCCAGTACTTC. Translated: CASSPQGAETQYF.

The gene calls are TRBV29-1 and TRBJ1-1; a weak D match, TRBD1 (6 bases). The V gene's germline CDR1 is SQVTM and CDR2 ANQGSEA. The V end was cut by 6 bases, the J end by 4 bases, with 21 bases between. CDR3 length equals 15 residues. This CDR3 is CSVARGGEGGTEAFF. The CDR3 DNA is TGCAGCGTCGCAAGAGGGGGGGAGGGTGGCACTGAAGCTTTCTTT.

This chain joins TRBV7-9 and TRBJ1-2, with D perhaps matching TRBD1 (5 bases). The V gene lost 5 bases and the J gene lost 4 bases, with 11 bases spanning the gap. CDR1 SEHNR and CDR2 FQNEAQ come from the germline V gene (reference sequence). CDR3 length: 13 amino acids. CDR3 amino acids: CASSPPGVYGYTF. The DNA for the CDR3 is TGTGCCAGCAGCCCCCCGGGGGTCTATGGCTACACCTTC.

This clone was picked up a small number of times. CDR3 sequence reads: CASSKWPGDSNQPQHF. CDR3 nucleotides: TGTGCCAGTAGTAAATGGCCAGGGGATAGCAATCAGCCCCAGCATTTT. The chain has TRBV19 and TRBJ1-5, with D tentatively TRBD1 (6 bases). Germline V CDR1 and CDR2: LNHDA, SQIVND (reference sequence). CDR3 size: 16 residues. Trimming left V 4 bases short and J 0 bases short, with 13 bases between.

The chain carries TRBV3-1 (or the pseudogene TRBV3-2) and TRBJ1-2, with D possibly being TRBD1 (5 bases). The CDR3 extends over 15 amino acids. Germline CDR1 and CDR2: LGHDT and YNNKEL (reference sequence). The V end lost 1 base, the J end lost 8 bases, and 17 bases lay between the germline ends. CDR3 DNA sequence: TGTGCCAGCAGCCAAGGGGGCAGTTTCTATAAAGGCTACACCTTC. It encodes CASSQGGSFYKGYTF.

The chain combines TRBV27 with TRBJ2-5; TRBD2 aligns across 7 bases. The CDR3 sequence is 15 residues long. CDR1 is MNHEY and CDR2 is SMNVEV in the germline V gene (reference sequence). The V gene end was trimmed by 5 bases and the J gene end by 3 bases; junction bases not matched to a gene: 9. CDR3 DNA: TGTGCCAGCAGTCCCCTGTCGAGCGGGGAAGAGACCCAGTACTTC. It translates to CASSPLSSGEETQYF.

The chain couples TRBV3-1 (or the pseudogene TRBV3-2) to TRBJ1-5, with 7 bases identical to TRBD1. The germline CDR1 and CDR2 sequences are LGHDT and YNNKEL (reference sequence). The ends lost 1 base at V and 7 bases at J; junction bases unmatched: 13. The CDR3 is made up of 17 amino acids. Here the CDR3 DNA reads TGTGCCAGCAGCCAAGGGGAGGACAGGCCCAGGGAGCAGCCCCAGCATTTT. Amino acids: CASSQGEDRPREQPQHF.

The chain joins TRBV7-9 to TRBJ2-7, with D possibly being TRBD1 (6 bases). The CDR3 is 14 residues long. Trimming removed 1 base at V and 0 bases at J, with 7 bases between. Germline CDR1 SEHNR, CDR2 FQNEAQ (reference sequence). This CDR3 reads CASSLVDSSYEQYV. The CDR3 nucleotides read TGTGCCAGCAGCTTAGTGGACAGCTCCTACGAGCAGTACGTC.